The 32 T cell receptor beta chains below all came from one sample that was sequenced in a study of T-cell memory formation after mild COVID-19. TCRdb ran MiXCR on the 5' RACE reads and lists one entry per CDR3 protein. Of a few hundred thousand distinct CDR3 sequences listed, approximately 15% are singletons. Material for sequencing was PBMCs or a T cell subset sorted from them (not recorded which). The receptors derive from a man younger than 35 who had mild COVID-19 (a few samples of this study predate the infection). Cell type and time point are not known.

This clonotype has more than one count but fewer than ten. This sequence joins TRBV5-1 and TRBJ2-1; TRBD1 matches at 9 bases. Germline V gene lookup returns CDR1 SGHRS and CDR2 YFSETQ. The CDR3 totals 13 residues. J was trimmed by 10 bases and V by 6 bases; bases with no gene match: 8. The CDR3 protein is CASNPGQGREQFF. The CDR3 DNA reads TGCGCCAGCAACCCCGGACAGGGGAGGGAGCAGTTCTTC.

This clonotype was seen a handful of times. The CDR3 bases are TGTGCCAGCAGCAGCTACCGGGACGGTGGGACTGAAGCTTTCTTT. As protein: CASSSYRDGGTEAFF. The chain links TRBV5-6 to TRBJ1-1; perhaps TRBD1 as D (5 bases). Germline V gene lookup returns CDR1 SGHDT and CDR2 YYEEEE. The CDR3 length is 15 residues. Between the trimmed V and J ends, which lost 4 bases and 5 bases, there was a span of 18 bases.

This clonotype has a handful of counts. The V and J genes are TRBV7-2 and TRBJ1-5; unclear D gene. The V end was cut by 0 bases, the J end by 4 bases, with 10 bases between. The length of the CDR3 is 15 residues. Germline loops: CDR1 SGHTA, CDR2 FQGNSA. The CDR3 DNA reads as TGTGCCAGCAGCTTAGCGCCAGAACCAAATCAGCCCCAGCATTTT. Translated, it gives CASSLAPEPNQPQHF.

The chain couples TRBV5-1 to TRBJ2-6; D may match TRBD1 or TRBD2 (5 bases each). Per the germline V gene, CDR1 is SGHRS and CDR2 is YFSETQ. This CDR3 region has 17 residues. V lost 4 bases and J 0 bases, leaving 14 bases between the germline ends. The CDR3 here is CASSLGTHFSGANVLTF. CDR3 DNA: TGCGCCAGCAGCCTAGGGACCCATTTCTCTGGGGCCAACGTCCTGACTTTC.

This clonotype was counted ten times or more. V and J are TRBV7-2 and TRBJ2-3; D unresolved. CDR1 is SGHTA and CDR2 is FQGNSA in the germline V gene. The CDR3 runs to 14 residues. The ends were cut back, 5 bases at V and 3 bases at J, with 12 bases in the middle. This CDR3 is CASSPIVGTDTQYF. The CDR3 bases are TGTGCCAGCAGCCCTATAGTGGGGACAGATACGCAGTATTTT.

The chain uses TRBV6-2 or TRBV6-3 and TRBJ2-5; 9 positions agree with TRBD2. CDR3 length: 13 residues. J was trimmed by 5 bases and V by 8 bases; bases with no gene match: 6. Germline V lookup: CDR1 MNHEY, CDR2 SVGEGT. CDR3 sequence (DNA): TGTGCCAGCCTCGGACTAGCGATGGAGACCCAGTACTTC. Protein product: CASLGLAMETQYF.

This clonotype showed up many times. The V gene is TRBV5-1, the J gene TRBJ1-1; D call uncertain. Trimming cost V 2 bases and J 0 bases, with 5 bases left between them. Germline assignment: CDR1 SGHRS and CDR2 YFSETQ. This CDR3 is 13 amino acids long. The chain's CDR3 is CASSLGMNTEAFF. CDR3 sequence (DNA): TGCGCCAGCAGCTTAGGAATGAACACTGAAGCTTTCTTT.

This clonotype was found a few times. This chain links TRBV12-5 with TRBJ2-3, with a weak D call TRBD1 (5 bases). Trimming left V 7 bases short and J 0 bases short, with 20 bases between. From germline, CDR1 is LGHNT and CDR2 FRNRAP. This CDR3 has 17 residues. The DNA of the CDR3 is TGTGCTAGTGCCTTGAGCGCCGTAGGGGAAAGCACAGATACGCAGTATTTT. This gives the protein CASALSAVGESTDTQYF.

J is TRBJ2-7 and V is TRBV7-2, with 8 bases identical to TRBD1. The germline gives CDR1 SGHTA, CDR2 FQGNSA. CDR3 length equals 14 residues. With 3 bases clipped from V and 6 bases from J, the junction kept 7 bases outside the gene matches. This CDR3 reads CASSFGTGIREQYF. The CDR3 DNA follows: TGTGCCAGCAGCTTCGGGACAGGTATTCGCGAGCAGTACTTC.

This clonotype occurred a few times. The chain links TRBV12-3 or TRBV12-4 to TRBJ1-4, with 7 nucleotides matching TRBD1. The CDR3 spans 15 residues. V trimming: 6 bases; J trimming: 5 bases; junction bases outside the gene matches: 9. The CDR3 DNA is TGTGCCAGCAGAGCTTCCGGGACAGTCAATGAAAAACTGTTTTTT. As protein: CASRASGTVNEKLFF.

The rearrangement uses TRBV4-3 and TRBJ2-5, with 7 bases fitting TRBD2. Germline V CDR1 and CDR2: LGHNA, YSLEER. Losses at the gene ends were 5 bases for V and 2 bases for J; bases not matched to a gene: 8. The CDR3 runs 15 residues. The CDR3 sequence is CASSGGVGLQETQYF. CDR3 in DNA: TGCGCCAGCAGCGGGGGGGTAGGGCTTCAAGAGACCCAGTACTTC.

The J gene is TRBJ2-1, the V gene TRBV7-3; TRBD2 matches at 7 bases. Germline CDR1 and CDR2: SGHTA and FQGTGA. The CDR3 runs 15 residues. With 5 bases clipped from V and 4 bases from J, the junction kept 8 bases outside the gene matches. CDR3 residues: CASSPAGGGYNEQFF. In nucleotides, the CDR3 is TGTGCCAGCAGCCCCGCGGGCGGGGGATACAATGAGCAGTTCTTC.

This clonotype was seen a handful of times. The V gene is TRBV7-3, the J gene TRBJ2-6; weak D call: TRBD2 (6 bases). Germline loops: CDR1 SGHTA, CDR2 FQGTGA. This CDR3 comprises 15 residues. V was pared by 5 bases and J by 2 bases, with 10 bases between. The DNA of the CDR3 is TGTGCCAGCAGCCGACTAGGGCCTGGGGCCAACGTCCTGACTTTC. Its translation is CASSRLGPGANVLTF. Supplemented by reference TRBV7-3 and TRBJ2-6, the full variable domain reads GAGVSQTPSNKVTEKGKYVELRCDPISGHTALYWYRQSLGQGPEFLIYFQGTGAADDSGLPNDRFFAVRPEGSVSTLKIQRTERGDSAVYLCASSRLGPGANVLTFGAGSRLTVL.

This clonotype was counted at least ten times. V is TRBV5-1 and J is TRBJ2-3; the match to TRBD2 covers 7 bases. Trimming cost V 0 bases and J 5 bases; bases outside gene matches: 0. The CDR3 has 13 residues. Germline loops: CDR1 SGHRS, CDR2 YFSETQ. The CDR3 DNA is TGCGCCAGCAGCTTGGAGCGGGGAGATACGCAGTATTTT. Protein sequence: CASSLERGDTQYF.

This clonotype was recorded at least ten times. The CDR3 protein is CASSSDRVGEKLFF. The CDR3 nucleotides are TGTGCCAGCAGTTCTGACAGGGTGGGGGAAAAACTGTTTTTT. The chain uses TRBV6-6 and TRBJ1-4; 7 nucleotides align to TRBD1. Germline values: CDR1 MNHNY, CDR2 SVGAGI (reference sequence). J was trimmed by 8 bases and V by 4 bases; bases with no gene match: 7. This CDR3 region has 14 residues.

Only a few counts were recorded for this clonotype. This chain links TRBV7-2 with TRBJ1-4; no firm D call. The CDR3 runs 17 residues. From germline, CDR1 is SGHTA and CDR2 FQGNSA. V was clipped by 5 bases and J by 0 bases, with 16 bases between them. Written as DNA, the CDR3 is TGTGCCAGCAGCCCACAAGTTGGAACTCCAACTAATGAAAAACTGTTTTTT. Residues: CASSPQVGTPTNEKLFF.

Only a few counts were recorded for this clonotype. This sequence joins TRBV7-9 and TRBJ2-1, with D tentatively TRBD1 (5 bases). The germline CDR1 and CDR2 sequences are SEHNR and FQNEAQ (reference sequence). Trimming cost V 2 bases and J 7 bases, with 15 bases left between them. The CDR3 spans 15 residues. Here the CDR3 reads CASSLPAGKGNEQFF. CDR3 coding DNA: TGTGCCAGCAGCTTACCGGCAGGGAAGGGGAATGAGCAGTTCTTC.

This clonotype came up a few times. CDR3 nucleotides: TGTGCCAGCGGCCAAGCTAGCCTCAATGAGCAGTTCTTC. Translating it yields CASGQASLNEQFF. The rearrangement links TRBV7-3 to TRBJ2-1; TRBD2 is a possible D gene (5 bases). The CDR3 has 13 amino acids. V was trimmed by 8 bases and J by 6 bases, leaving 14 bases between them. Germline values: CDR1 SGHTA, CDR2 FQGTGA.

The sample holds a few counts of this clonotype. V is TRBV5-4 and J is TRBJ1-5; D is undetermined. V shed 0 bases and J shed 2 bases, with 9 bases lying between them. Germline-derived CDR1 and CDR2 are SGHNT and YYREEE (reference sequence). This CDR3 contains 15 residues. The CDR3 is CASSLGTSGNQPQHF. The CDR3 nucleotides read TGTGCCAGCAGCTTGGGAACCTCGGGCAATCAGCCCCAGCATTTT.

The chain carries TRBV6-6 and TRBJ2-7; 8 bases fit TRBD1. CDR3 length equals 13 residues. V lost 4 bases and J lost 4; bases outside the gene matches: 3. Germline V CDR1 and CDR2: MNHNY, SVGAGI (reference sequence). The CDR3 here is CASSSGGWYEQYV. Written as DNA, the CDR3 is TGTGCCAGCAGTTCAGGGGGCTGGTACGAGCAGTACGTC.

This clonotype was recorded many times. V is TRBV4-3 and J is TRBJ1-6; D unresolved. The V end was cut by 5 bases, the J end by 8 bases, with 10 bases between. This CDR3 has 13 residues. Germline loops: CDR1 LGHNA, CDR2 YSLEER. The CDR3 sequence: CASSAKADSPLHF. The CDR3 bases are TGCGCCAGCAGCGCCAAGGCCGATTCACCCCTCCACTTT.

The chain joins TRBV7-9 to TRBJ1-5; 10 positions agree with TRBD1. Germline V gene lookup returns CDR1 SEHNR and CDR2 FQNEAQ (reference sequence). This CDR3 has 17 amino acids. V lost 2 bases, J lost 7 bases, and 11 bases stayed unmatched. The CDR3 spells CASSLSMGTGEGQPQHF. The CDR3 DNA reads as TGTGCCAGCAGCTTAAGCATGGGGACAGGGGAAGGCCAGCCCCAGCATTTT.

This clonotype has just a few counts. V is TRBV6-6 and J is TRBJ1-3, with a tentative D call TRBD1 (5 bases). V lost 6 bases, J lost 8 bases, and 17 bases lay in between. CDR3 length equals 14 residues. Germline assignment: CDR1 MNHNY and CDR2 SVGAGI (reference sequence). In DNA, the CDR3 is TGTGCCAGCAGGGTACAGGAGAGTATTGACACCATATATTTT. Translated: CASRVQESIDTIYF.

This clonotype was picked up a small number of times. The gene calls are TRBV11-3 and TRBJ2-2; TRBD2 aligns across 9 bases. The CDR3 is made up of 16 amino acids. The germline gives CDR1 SGHNT, CDR2 YENEEA. Germline trimming cut 3 bases from V and 1 base from J; bases unmatched to any gene: 3. CDR3 DNA: TGTGCCAGCAGCTTTAGCGGGGGAGAGAACACCGGGGAGCTGTTTTTT. Protein sequence: CASSFSGGENTGELFF.

The chain is built from TRBV4-1 and TRBJ2-1; D is unclear. Between the trimmed V and J ends, which lost 8 bases and 0 bases, there was a span of 11 bases. Germline V gene sequence: CDR1 MGHRA, CDR2 YSYEKL. This CDR3 has 14 amino acids. CDR3 nucleotides: TGCGCCAGCTCCCGCTCAGCCTCCTACAATGAGCAGTTCTTC. The encoded protein is CASSRSASYNEQFF.

The rearrangement joins TRBV7-2 to TRBJ1-3; D perhaps matches TRBD1 (5 bases). Germline V gene lookup returns CDR1 SGHTA and CDR2 FQGNSA. There are 14 residues in the CDR3. Trimming left V 5 bases short and J 1 base short, with 9 bases between. CDR3 loop: CASSPRQSGNTIYF. The CDR3 DNA reads as TGTGCCAGCAGCCCCCGACAGTCTGGAAACACCATATATTTT. The complete variable domain, with remaining parts taken from reference TRBV7-2 and TRBJ1-3, reads GAGVSQSPSNKVTEKGKDVELRCDPISGHTALYWYRQSLGQGLEFLIYFQGNSAPDKSGLPSDRFSAERTGGSVSTLTIQRTQQEDSAVYLCASSPRQSGNTIYFGEGSWLTVV.

The chain links TRBV6-5 to TRBJ2-5; D is uncertain. The CDR3 has 17 amino acids. The germline V gene encodes CDR1 MNHEY and CDR2 SVGAGI. Trimming cost V 0 bases and J 2 bases, with 16 bases left between them. DNA of the CDR3: TGTGCCAGCAGTTACTCGTACTCTTCCGGGCCTCAAGAGACCCAGTACTTC. Translated: CASSYSYSSGPQETQYF.

The chain joins TRBV6-2 or TRBV6-3 to TRBJ1-5, with a possible D match to TRBD1 (6 bases). V was cut by 5 bases and J by 5 bases, with 10 bases left in between. The CDR3 runs to 13 residues. Germline V gene data show CDR1 as MNHEY and CDR2 as SVGEGT. In DNA form, the CDR3 reads TGTGCCAGCAGTCACGGGACACATCAGCCCCAGCATTTT. Protein: CASSHGTHQPQHF.

This chain connects TRBV12-5 to TRBJ2-2; possibly TRBD2 for D (7 bases). This CDR3 comprises 13 residues. The germline V gene encodes CDR1 LGHNT and CDR2 FRNRAP. The germline V and J ends were trimmed by 3 bases and 6 bases, with 8 bases remaining between them. CDR3 region: CASGLGGAGELFF. The DNA of the CDR3 is TGTGCTAGTGGTTTAGGGGGGGCCGGGGAGCTGTTTTTT.

This clonotype was observed a handful of times. This rearrangement joins TRBV4-3 to TRBJ1-1, with D hard to call. The CDR3 has 13 residues. Per germline, CDR1 LGHNA and CDR2 YSLEER. V was pared by 0 bases and J by 10 bases, with 12 bases between. This CDR3 is CASSQDVKRVAFF. The DNA for the CDR3 is TGCGCCAGCAGCCAAGATGTGAAACGTGTAGCTTTCTTT.

V and J are TRBV5-4 and TRBJ1-2; 8 bases fit TRBD1. V shed 3 bases and J 4 bases; nucleotides not matched to a gene: 5. Germline assignment: CDR1 SGHNT and CDR2 YYREEE (reference sequence). CDR3 length: 14 residues. The CDR3 DNA follows: TGTGCCAGCAGCTCGATAACAGGGGGCTATGGCTACACCTTC. This encodes CASSSITGGYGYTF.

This clonotype was observed at least ten times. The chain recombines TRBV3-1 with TRBJ2-5; TRBD1 or TRBD2 may be the D gene (5 bases each). The germline V gene encodes CDR1 LGHDT and CDR2 YNNKEL (reference sequence). The CDR3 length is 13 residues. Trimming shortened V by 7 bases and J by 2 bases, and 11 bases separated the two germline ends. The chain's CDR3 is CASTLGAQETQYF. For the CDR3, the DNA is TGTGCCAGCACCCTCGGGGCTCAAGAGACCCAGTACTTC.